This T cell receptor (beta chain) derives from a study of CD8 T cells in ankylosing spondylitis. The study, taken as a whole, reports: There were earlier reports of some motif variants in reactive arthritis synovial fluid and blood.

With molecular barcodes, quantitative 5'-RACE was used to make the TCR beta libraries. TCRdb redid the calling of the 5' RACE reads with MiXCR, one entry per CDR3 protein. The sample has roughly 40,000 distinct CDR3 sequences, approximately 11% seen once. This CDR3 is 17 amino acids long. Germline V lookup: CDR1 LGHDT, CDR2 YNNKEL (reference sequence). Trimming removed 1 base from V and 5 bases from J; junction bases left unmatched: 12. This clonotype was counted at least ten times. Antigen unknown. The J gene is TRBJ2-7, the V gene TRBV3-1; 9 positions match TRBD1. Sequencing was done on a sample of blood, either unsorted or a sorted T cell fraction (not recorded which). The sequence came from a male donor with ankylosing spondylitis or in good health (not recorded which). The CDR3 nucleotides read TGTGCCAGCAGCCAAGGTATCCCGGGACAGGGCAGGCACGAGCAGTACTTC. Translation gives CASSQGIPGQGRHEQYF.